Listed below are T cell receptor beta chains from one sample, sequenced in a study of beta chain features in type 1 diabetes. Produced via immunoSEQ multiplex PCR; TCRdb's table is partial and in-frame only. Among roughly 180,000 clones listed, 7.8% were seen once. Sequencing was performed on central memory CD4+ T cells from blood. The receptor set was obtained from a woman aged 40 to 50 with type 1 diabetes. CDR3s include the opening cysteine and the closing phenylalanine or tryptophan. D genes are given only for firm matches. Not every row has a clone size; where given, it reads once, few, many or a size class.

TRBJ1-1,.,TRBV14,.,CASSQEQTATEAFF,TGTGCCAGCAGCCAAGAACAGACAGCCACTGAAGCTTTCTTT
TRBJ2-1,.,TRBV29-1,few,CSVEDRGAFLFGEQFF,TGCAGCGTTGAAGATCGGGGGGCATTCTTATTTGGTGAGCAGTTCTTC
TRBJ1-1,.,TRBV11-2,.,CASSSQGGTEAFF,TGTGCCAGCAGCTCACAGGGTGGCACTGAAGCTTTCTTT
TRBJ1-3,.,TRBV7-2,few,CASSFGSGGNTIYF,TGTGCCAGCAGCTTCGGGAGTGGAGGAAACACCATATATTTT
TRBJ1-1,TRBD1,TRBV7-2,few,CASSLDRGNTEAFF,TGTGCCAGCAGCTTGGACAGGGGGAACACTGAAGCTTTCTTT
TRBJ2-3,.,TRBV4-3,few,CASSQRPPEGASTDTQYF,TGCGCCAGCAGCCAACGGCCCCCCGAGGGAGCTAGCACAGATACGCAGTATTTT
TRBJ1-1,.,TRBV29-1,.,CSVVVNTEAFF,TGCAGCGTTGTAGTTAACACTGAAGCTTTCTTT
TRBJ2-1,TRBD2,TRBV7-3,few,CASSSDGTSGRNEQFF,TGTGCCAGCAGCTCTGACGGGACTAGCGGACGCAATGAGCAGTTCTTC
TRBJ2-1,.,TRBV7-9,many,CASSPPNGQLNNEQFF,TGTGCCAGCAGCCCTCCTAATGGGCAGCTGAACAATGAGCAGTTCTTC
TRBJ2-2,.,TRBV2,few,CASSGQGRNTGELFF,TGTGCCAGCAGCGGTCAGGGGAGGAACACCGGGGAGCTGTTTTTT
TRBJ1-2,.,TRBV23-1,few,CASSHPGYGTNYGYTF,TGCGCCAGCAGTCATCCCGGATACGGGACTAACTATGGCTACACCTTC
TRBJ2-6,.,TRBV4-3,few,CASSLDSSGANVLTF,TGCGCCAGCAGCCTAGACAGCTCTGGGGCCAACGTCCTGACTTTC
TRBJ2-3,TRBD2,TRBV9,.,CASSPRTSGNTDTQYF,TGTGCCAGCAGCCCTCGGACTAGCGGGAACACAGATACGCAGTATTTT
TRBJ1-6,.,TRBV28,.,CASRGGNSPLHF,TGTGCCAGCAGGGGAGGGAATTCACCCCTCCACTTT
TRBJ2-4,.,TRBV6-1,.,CASSEPQGNIQYF,TGTGCCAGCAGTGAGCCCCAGGGTAACATTCAGTACTTC
TRBJ1-2,.,TRBV20-1,few,CSARAEGGYTF,TGCAGTGCTAGAGCCGAGGGTGGCTACACCTTC
TRBJ2-1,TRBD2,TRBV7-6,.,CASSLLGGLARDNEQFF,TGTGCCAGCAGCTTACTCGGGGGACTAGCGAGAGACAATGAGCAGTTCTTC
TRBJ2-1,TRBD2,TRBV12-5,.,CASAPSSGRFDEQFF,TGTGCTAGTGCCCCTTCTAGCGGGCGGTTCGATGAGCAGTTCTTC
TRBJ1-2,.,TRBV29-1,few,CSVGDRRSNGYTF,TGCAGCGTTGGTGACAGGAGGTCGAATGGCTACACCTTC
TRBJ2-1,TRBD2,TRBV7-2,.,CASSLAGLAGEQFF,TGTGCCAGCAGCTTAGCTGGCCTAGCGGGTGAGCAGTTCTTC
TRBJ2-7,TRBD1,TRBV13,few,CASSLAGQGYEQYF,TGTGCCAGCAGCTTAGCGGGACAGGGTTACGAGCAGTACTTC
TRBJ2-1,TRBD1,TRBV9,.,CASSVTNPGTGGRDEQFF,TGTGCCAGCAGCGTAACCAACCCCGGGACAGGGGGACGGGATGAGCAGTTCTTC
TRBJ2-5,TRBD1,TRBV27,few,CASLSQGAKTQYF,TGTGCCAGCCTTTCGCAGGGGGCGAAGACCCAGTACTTC
TRBJ2-3,.,TRBV27,.,CASSPWGEDTDTQYF,TGTGCCAGCAGTCCCTGGGGGGAGGACACAGATACGCAGTATTTT
TRBJ2-3,.,TRBV4-3,.,CASSQDFGGGRGSTDTQYF,TGCGCCAGCAGCCAAGATTTCGGGGGAGGCCGAGGGAGCACAGATACGCAGTATTTT
TRBJ1-1,.,TRBV15,.,CATSRPDTEAFF,TGTGCCACCAGCAGGCCAGACACTGAAGCTTTCTTT
TRBJ2-5,.,TRBV7-2,few,CASSSEVIGVDETQYF,TGTGCCAGCAGCTCAGAGGTGATAGGGGTGGATGAGACCCAGTACTTC
TRBJ1-1,.,TRBV7-2,few,CASSLAEQTEAFF,TGTGCCAGCAGCTTAGCGGAGCAAACTGAAGCTTTCTTT
TRBJ2-7,.,TRBV18,many,CASSPTSGTHEQYF,TGTGCCAGCTCACCTACGTCGGGTACCCACGAGCAGTACTTC
TRBJ2-1,TRBD2,TRBV30,few,CAWSLGTSQSGRVARFF,TGTGCCTGGAGTCTGGGTACTAGTCAGAGCGGGAGAGTCGCGCGATTCTTC
TRBJ1-1,TRBD1,TRBV19,few,CASSSRQGNTEAFF,TGTGCCAGTAGTAGCCGACAGGGGAACACTGAAGCTTTCTTT
TRBJ1-2,.,TRBV29-1,few,CSVEDHGEDGYTF,TGCAGCGTTGAAGATCACGGGGAGGATGGCTACACCTTC
TRBJ2-7,.,TRBV7-6,.,CASSSAPGAEQYF,TGTGCCAGCAGCTCGGCCCCTGGAGCCGAGCAGTACTTC
TRBJ2-2,.,TRBV18,few,CASSPLRQANTGELFF,TGTGCCAGCTCACCCCTCCGACAGGCGAACACCGGGGAGCTGTTTTTT
TRBJ1-2,.,TRBV5-4,.,CASSYSGTPYGYTF,TGTGCCAGCAGCTATTCCGGGACACCTTATGGCTACACCTTC
TRBJ1-1,TRBD1,TRBV19,few,CASCFGQGATEAFF,TGTGCCAGCTGCTTTGGGCAGGGGGCCACTGAAGCTTTCTTT
TRBJ2-2,TRBD1,TRBV7-3,few,CASSPDRGELFF,TGTGCCAGCAGCCCGGACAGGGGGGAGCTGTTTTTT
TRBJ2-2,.,TRBV7-2,.,CATRPTRDTGELFF,TGTGCCACCCGACCGACTAGGGACACCGGGGAGCTGTTTTTT
TRBJ1-2,TRBD1,TRBV4-3,few,CASSQDRDRVHGYTF,TGCGCCAGCAGCCAAGATCGTGACAGGGTACATGGCTACACCTTC
TRBJ1-4,.,TRBV7-3,.,CASSLDGTGVEKLFF,TGTGCCAGCAGCTTAGACGGGACGGGGGTAGAAAAACTGTTTTTT
TRBJ2-7,TRBD2,TRBV15,few,CATSSVERGGSYEQYF,TGTGCCACCAGCAGTGTGGAGCGGGGGGGCTCCTACGAGCAGTACTTC
TRBJ2-7,.,TRBV14,.,CASSRFRRLEGSEQYF,TGTGCCAGCAGCCGTTTCCGCCGATTGGAGGGCAGCGAGCAGTACTTC
TRBJ2-1,.,TRBV18,many,CASSPRQRAFPNEQFF,TGTGCCAGCTCACCTCGACAGCGAGCCTTTCCCAATGAGCAGTTCTTC
TRBJ1-1,TRBD1,TRBV4-1,.,CASSQRGPGGGTEAFF,TGCGCCAGCAGCCAACGAGGACCAGGGGGCGGCACTGAAGCTTTCTTT
TRBJ2-7,TRBD2,TRBV28,few,CASLAVNSYEQYF,TGTGCCAGCCTAGCGGTTAACTCCTACGAGCAGTACTTC
TRBJ1-5,TRBD1,TRBV2,few,CASSRRDRGYSYSNQPQHF,TGTGCCAGCTCCCGCCGGGACAGGGGGTATTCGTATAGCAATCAGCCCCAGCATTTT
TRBJ1-6,.,TRBV7-9,.,CASTTSQGSSSPLHF,TGTGCCAGCACCACCTCGCAGGGTTCTAGTTCACCCCTCCACTTT
TRBJ1-5,.,TRBV30,.,CAWSRERSNQPQHF,TGTGCCTGGAGTCGAGAGCGAAGCAATCAGCCCCAGCATTTT
TRBJ1-5,TRBD1,TRBV5-1,.,CASSAGTENQPQHF,TGCGCCAGCAGCGCCGGGACAGAGAATCAGCCCCAGCATTTT
TRBJ2-7,TRBD1,TRBV5-1,few,CASSLGRGPSYEQYF,TGCGCCAGCAGCTTGGGCAGGGGGCCTTCCTACGAGCAGTACTTC
TRBJ2-1,.,TRBV5-4,.,CASSLGIDPNNNEQFF,TGTGCCAGCAGCTTGGGTATAGATCCGAATAACAATGAGCAGTTCTTC
TRBJ1-1,.,TRBV14,.,CASSGHYGTEAFF,TGTGCCAGCAGCGGACACTATGGCACTGAAGCTTTCTTT
TRBJ2-1,TRBD2,TRBV28,few,CASSLLPPSGGAHEQFF,TGTGCCAGCAGTCTCCTCCCCCCTAGCGGGGGGGCCCATGAGCAGTTCTTC
TRBJ2-1,.,TRBV30,few,CAWSMDTSTYNEQFF,TGTGCCTGGAGTATGGACACCTCCACCTACAATGAGCAGTTCTTC
TRBJ1-1,.,TRBV5-1,few,CASSSQGQGYTEAFF,TGCGCCAGCAGCTCCCAAGGGCAGGGGTACACTGAAGCTTTCTTT
TRBJ2-3,TRBD2,TRBV18,.,CASSPSIAGGPGDTQYF,TGTGCCAGCTCACCGTCGATAGCGGGAGGGCCGGGAGATACGCAGTATTTT
TRBJ1-2,TRBD1,TRBV16,few,CASSQGQGRGYTF,TGTGCCAGCAGCCAGGGACAGGGGCGAGGCTACACCTTC